Below, one T cell receptor beta chain is given with its context. Its antigen is unknown. The sample comes from a study of breast tumors, draining lymph nodes, adjacent tissues. Study-wide results and limits: Data fit most tumor T cells coming from lymph node, expanding in tumor.

TCRdb re-analysed the multiplex PCR reads in MiXCR, keeping a single row per CDR3 protein. The table has roughly 20,000 distinct CDR3 sequences, roughly 40% seen once. The trim removed 8 bases at V and 3 bases at J, leaving 12 bases unmatched. The CDR3 sequence is 14 residues long. The germline V gene encodes CDR1 DFQATT and CDR2 SNEGSKA (reference sequence). The chain recombines TRBV20-1 with TRBJ1-2; 7 bases align to TRBD1. Sequenced input: breast tumor tissue. This clonotype originated in a female donor with breast cancer. Some clones in this sample may be carry-over from other donors' samples. CDR3 in amino acids: CSPLSLDRDYGYTF. CDR3 sequence (DNA): TGCAGTCCGCTTTCTTTAGACAGGGACTATGGCTACACCTTC.